These 4 T cell receptor beta chains originate from one sample sequenced in a study of Tregs in tolerant kidney transplant recipients. Only in-frame clones appear in the TCRdb table, and some are missing; sequencing was by immunoSEQ multiplex PCR. In total, the table holds roughly 50,000 clones. Sequences were derived from CD4+ T cells from blood, sampled before the transplant. These receptors came from a human donor who received a combined kidney and bone marrow transplant.

Turning to this clone: Read data end 3 residues before the CDR3 end; the end is taken from the germline J gene. The rearrangement joins TRBV18 to TRBJ2-3, with D perhaps matching TRBD1 (6 bases). The CDR3 length is 16 residues. Per the germline V gene, CDR1 is KGHSH and CDR2 is LQKENI. Trimming left V 1 base short and J 2 bases short, with 13 bases between. The CDR3 loop reads CASSPRSGTNTDTQYF. The DNA read from the CDR3 is TGTGCCAGCTCACCACGGTCCGGGACAAACACAGATACG.

Remarks on this clone: The read ends 3 residues shy of where the CDR3 ends; the end is completed using the germline J gene. The genes are TRBV7-2 and TRBJ1-6, with D possibly being TRBD1 (6 bases). The CDR3 has 15 amino acids. Germline V lookup: CDR1 SGHTA, CDR2 FQGNSA. Between the trimmed V and J ends, which lost 5 bases and 6 bases, there was a span of 14 bases. CDR3 sequence: CASSPYGGLNSPLHF. The sequenced CDR3 bases are TGTGCCAGCAGCCCTTACGGGGGGCTTAATTCACCC.

About this clone: The read ends 3 residues early relative to the CDR3; the germline J gene fills the gap. The rearrangement joins TRBV19 to TRBJ1-2; D might be TRBD1 (6 bases). V lost 7 bases and J 0 bases, leaving 12 bases between the germline ends. Germline CDR1 reads LNHDA; CDR2 reads SQIVND (reference sequence). The CDR3 runs to 14 residues. The CDR3 loop reads CASIPDSPNYGYTF. The part of the CDR3 DNA that was read is TGTGCCAGTATCCCGGACAGTCCTAACTATGGC.

CDR3 sequence reads: CASSRTGVGYEQYF. CDR3 bases read: TGTGCCAGTAGTAGGACAGGGGTCGGGTACGAG. This sequence joins TRBV19 and TRBJ2-7, with 9 bases lining up with TRBD1. With the read ending 3 residues before the CDR3 end, the germline J gene is used to fill in that end. The V gene's germline CDR1 is LNHDA and CDR2 SQIVND (reference sequence). Losses at the gene ends were 4 bases for V and 4 bases for J; bases not matched to a gene: 5. CDR3 length equals 14 residues.